This T cell receptor (beta chain) was found in a study of human T cells and chemical hapten exposure. Whole-study context: Epicutaneous patch tests delivered 0.01% DPC to the upper back, with evaluation at 6 days. The study's findings and limits: Those TCRs sitting above 1 in 1000 frequency stayed the same with DPC sensitization. Donors in the study had alopecia, meaning their immune response may differ from healthy people's.

This CDR3 is built from 16 residues. V was cut by 1 base and J by 0 bases, with 11 bases left in between. Germline loops: CDR1 KGHSH, CDR2 LQKENI. This clonotype came up many times. No antigen is known for it. Time point here: pre-sensitization, week 0. The treatment: therapeutic diphenylcyclopropenone sensitization with weekly scalp DPC. TCRdb re-analysed the RACE reads in MiXCR, keeping a single row per CDR3 protein. The data hold some 98,000 distinct CDR3 sequences, with about 10% observed a single time. The sequencing used whole blood, collected in connection with sensitization to the hapten diphenylcyclopropenone (DPC). This receptor was obtained from a woman in her sixties or seventies with alopecia areata. Some clones in this sample may be carry-over from other donors' samples. The rearrangement joins TRBV18 to TRBJ2-3; no firm D call. This CDR3 is CASSPRFDTSTDTQYF. The DNA for the CDR3 is TGTGCCAGCTCACCACGTTTCGATACTAGCACAGATACGCAGTATTTT.